A selection of T cell receptor beta chains follows, all from one sample in a study of CD8+ T cells in alopecia areata. Libraries were prepared by immunoSEQ multiplex PCR; TCRdb keeps only in-frame clonotypes and omits some of them. The profile covers roughly 230,000 clones, with around two fifths appearing a single time and around 2.5% taken by the ten largest. Sequenced here: CD4+ T cells sorted from blood, sampled around week 36, from a patient treated with tofacitinib. These receptors were obtained from a human donor with alopecia areata. The CDR3 runs from the conserved cysteine through the conserved F or W. The D gene is left open where the match is weak. A clone size is listed for some rows: how often the clone was seen (once, few, many), or a class if it is expanded.

clone_size	d_call	cdr3_length	v_call	j_call	cdr3_aa	cdr3_nt
NA	TRBD2	12	TRBV30	TRBJ2-1	CAWSVRERERFF	TGTGCCTGGAGTGTACGAGAGCGGGAGAGGTTCTTC
NA	NA	12	TRBV15	TRBJ2-3	CATSRGTRRQYF	TGTGCCACCAGCAGAGGAACGCGACGTCAGTATTTT
NA	NA	14	TRBV18	TRBJ2-7	CASSRGTAAYEQYF	TGTGCCAGCTCACGCGGGACAGCTGCCTACGAGCAGTACTTC
NA	NA	13	TRBV7-9	TRBJ2-5	CASRLSGQETQYF	TGTGCCAGCAGGTTGTCTGGACAAGAGACCCAGTACTTC
NA	NA	15	TRBV5-6	TRBJ2-7	CASSLVSGGRYEQYF	TGTGCCAGCAGCTTGGTCTCCGGGGGGCGTTACGAGCAGTACTTC
once	TRBD1	17	TRBV4-2	TRBJ1-5	CASSHNTDREGNQPQHF	TGTGCCAGCAGCCACAACACGGACAGGGAGGGCAATCAGCCCCAGCATTTT
few	NA	13	TRBV21-1	TRBJ1-1	CARLVQMNTEAFF	TGTGCCAGGCTTGTACAGATGAACACTGAAGCTTTCTTT
few	NA	15	TRBV28	TRBJ2-7	CASRTGTLLSGEQYF	TGTGCCAGCAGGACCGGGACACTCCTGTCTGGCGAGCAGTACTTC
NA	TRBD1	17	TRBV2	TRBJ2-3	CASSVKRQGGGTDTQYF	TGTGCCAGCAGTGTAAAGAGACAGGGCGGCGGCACAGATACGCAGTATTTT
NA	NA	15	TRBV4-2	TRBJ2-7	CASSKTAGTSYEQYF	TGTGCCAGCAGTAAAACTGCTGGGACCTCCTACGAGCAGTACTTC
NA	TRBD1	13	TRBV9	TRBJ2-5	CASSATGDVTQYF	TGTGCCAGCAGCGCTACAGGGGATGTGACCCAGTACTTC
NA	NA	15	TRBV6-5	TRBJ2-3	CASTGRRGSTDTQYF	TGTGCCAGCACCGGACGGCGCGGTAGCACAGATACGCAGTATTTT
NA	NA	13	TRBV5-1	TRBJ1-1	CASSSYANTEAFF	TGCGCCAGCAGCTCCTACGCGAACACTGAAGCTTTCTTT